The present entry profiles one T cell receptor beta chain with its context. Its target is unknown. CDR3 length: 15 amino acids. Trimming shortened V by 5 bases and J by 7 bases, and 20 bases separated the two germline ends. Germline lookup yields CDR1 SEHNR and CDR2 FQNEAQ (reference sequence). Healthy individuals of Caucasian origin from Russia, aged roughly 6 to 95, served as donors. For the second PCR, which ran for 7 to 11 cycles, a sample-barcoded 5' primer and a J-beta primer mix were used. Every single cDNA molecule received a tag from a template-switch adaptor with 12 random nucleotides. TCRdb reprocessed the 5' RACE reads via MiXCR and lists one record per CDR3 protein. Of over 1.5 million distinct CDR3 sequences listed, about 49% are singletons. The data were obtained in a study of blood T cells in healthy people across ages. Study-level results: A conclusive naive versus antigen-experienced comparison was prevented by the unsorted PBMCs. TCR beta diversity per million T cells fell roughly linearly with age.

Specimen: blood. This chain joins TRBV7-9 and TRBJ1-2, with a possible D match to TRBD1 (5 bases). The receptor was isolated from a woman between 35 and 50 years old in good health. The CDR3 reads CASSRTTGRSGGYTF. CDR3 coding DNA: TGTGCCAGCAGCCGGACTACAGGACGATCGGGTGGCTACACCTTC.